Listed below are T cell receptor beta chains from one sample, sequenced in a study of blood T cell dynamics during melanoma immunotherapy. The data were produced by immunoSEQ multiplex PCR, yet TCRdb's version contains in-frame clones alone and is incomplete. Of 5,000 to 7,500 clones listed, 88% are singletons. This specimen consisted of blood, obtained from a patient treated with checkpoint blockade. The receptors originated from a human donor with melanoma. Each CDR3 is given with its conserved first and last residue. D genes are given only for firm matches. Part of the rows lack a size; the others show once, few, many or a class for expanded clones.

cdr3_nt,cdr3_aa,clone_size,j_call,v_call,d_call
TGTGCCAGCAGCTTAGAGGGCGGATCGAACACTGAAGCTTTCTTT,CASSLEGGSNTEAFF,few,TRBJ1-1,TRBV11-2,.
TGTGCCAGCATACGGGCGGGGCGGAACACTGAAGCTTTTTTT,CASIRAGRNTEAFF,.,TRBJ1-1,TRBV6-1,.
TGTGCCAGCAGCTGGGGGGCGGGTGTAGCCAAAAACATTCAGTACTTC,CASSWGAGVAKNIQYF,.,TRBJ2-4,TRBV5-6,.
TGTGCCAGCAGCTTACAGGACAGGGGGGCAAACTATGGCTACACCTTC,CASSLQDRGANYGYTF,.,TRBJ1-2,TRBV7-9,TRBD1
TGTGCCAGCAGCAAATGTAAGCGGGGGGTTACCTACGAGCAGTACTTC,CASSKCKRGVTYEQYF,.,TRBJ2-7,TRBV21-1,.
TGTGCCTGGGAAGGGGATGGGGATTCACCCCTCCACTTT,CAWEGDGDSPLHF,.,TRBJ1-6,TRBV30,.
TGTGCCAGCAGCTTGGAAGTCTTGTGGAAGCAGTACTTC,CASSLEVLWKQYF,.,TRBJ2-7,TRBV5-8,.
TGTGCCAGCAGTGAACGAGGGACCCTTCGGGAGCAGTACTTC,CASSERGTLREQYF,.,TRBJ2-7,TRBV6-1,.
TGTGCCAGCAGTGAAGGGAGCGGGGGGGGCACCGGGAATACGCAGTATTTT,CASSEGSGGGTGNTQYF,.,TRBJ2-3,TRBV2,TRBD2
TGCGCCAGCAGCGGGCAGGGCGCAAGTGGGCCAGATACGCAGTATTTT,CASSGQGASGPDTQYF,.,TRBJ2-3,TRBV4-1,.
TGTGCCAGCAGCCGGACAGGGGCTGGCAATCAGCCCCAGCATTTT,CASSRTGAGNQPQHF,.,TRBJ1-5,TRBV5-8,TRBD1
TGTGCCAGCCAGCCGGGACAGGGCTACGAGCAGTACTTC,CASQPGQGYEQYF,.,TRBJ2-7,TRBV19,TRBD1
TGTGCCAGCAGTCAGCCTAGCGGGCCCGGAATGGGTGAGCAGTTCTTC,CASSQPSGPGMGEQFF,.,TRBJ2-1,TRBV5-4,TRBD2
TGTGCCAGCAGTGCCTCCGGGGGAGGCGCAGATACGCAGTATTTT,CASSASGGGADTQYF,.,TRBJ2-3,TRBV6-4,.
TGTGCCAGCAGTGAAGCCAGGGAAACCCTGGGGTACTTC,CASSEARETLGYF,.,TRBJ2-4,TRBV6-1,.
TGTGCCAGCAGCTTAGGGGCAGGGGGGTCGAACACTGAAGCTTTCTTT,CASSLGAGGSNTEAFF,.,TRBJ1-1,TRBV7-9,TRBD1
TGTGCCAGCAGTTACCCCCTCTATGGCTACACCTTC,CASSYPLYGYTF,.,TRBJ1-2,TRBV6-6,.
TGTGCCAGTAGTATTCAGATGAACACTGAAGCTTTCTTT,CASSIQMNTEAFF,.,TRBJ1-1,TRBV19,.
TGTGCCAGTGGGAGAGAGCCCCAGCATTTT,CASGREPQHF,.,TRBJ1-5,TRBV6-5,.
TGTGCCTGGAACATTGGCGGGGGCCTAAATGAGCAGTTCTTC,CAWNIGGGLNEQFF,once,TRBJ2-1,TRBV30,.
TGTGCCAGCAGCCCCGGGGACCGAGAAAAACTGTTTTTT,CASSPGDREKLFF,few,TRBJ1-4,TRBV6-6,.
TGTGCCAGCAGCGTGCCACGGGGGGCCGTCACCGAGCAGTACTTC,CASSVPRGAVTEQYF,.,TRBJ2-7,TRBV5-4,.
TGCGCCAGCAGCTTGGTAGGACAGGGGGCGCGAGGCTACACCTTC,CASSLVGQGARGYTF,.,TRBJ1-2,TRBV5-1,TRBD1